Presented here are 25 T cell receptor beta chains from one specimen sequenced in a study of blood T cell repertoires in COVID-19. Some clones are missing from TCRdb's copy, which holds only in-frame ones; the method was immunoSEQ multiplex PCR. The sample lists tens of thousands of clones, approximately 83% occurring once. Sequencing was carried out using peripheral blood. These receptors came from a human donor in a cohort sampled during active COVID-19.

The chain combines TRBV9 with TRBJ1-1; D remains unclear. This CDR3 has 15 amino acids. The V end lost 4 bases, the J end lost 0 bases, and 13 bases lay between the germline ends. The germline gives CDR1 SGDLS, CDR2 YYNGEE. CDR3 in DNA: TGTGCCAGCAGCCCTCGGGGATCTTTGAACACTGAAGCTTTCTTT. Translation gives CASSPRGSLNTEAFF. Supplemented by reference TRBV9 and TRBJ1-1, the full variable domain reads DSGVTQTPKHLITATGQRVTLRCSPRSGDLSVYWYQQSLDQGLQFLIQYYNGEERAKGNILERFSAQQFPDLHSELNLSSLELGDSALYFCASSPRGSLNTEAFFGQGTRLTVV.

The rearrangement uses TRBV12-3 or TRBV12-4 and TRBJ2-3; TRBD2 is a possible D gene (5 bases). V shed 6 bases and J shed 8 bases, with 12 bases lying between them. The CDR3 has 12 residues. CDR3 nucleotide sequence: TGTGCCAGCAGCCCCCCCCGGGGTACGCAGTATTTT. Its protein product is CASSPPRGTQYF.

This clone is a singleton in its sample. The J gene is TRBJ2-3, the V gene TRBV9, with D possibly matching TRBD2 (7 bases). Trimming removed 0 bases at V and 3 bases at J, with 11 bases between. The CDR3 loop spans 15 amino acids. Germline V CDR1 and CDR2: SGDLS, YYNGEE. The CDR3: CASSVGGGLTDTQYF. The CDR3 DNA follows: TGTGCCAGCAGCGTAGGGGGGGGCCTAACAGATACGCAGTATTTT.

This clone was detected once. V usage is TRBV27 and J usage is TRBJ2-5; TRBD1 might be the D (6 bases). The V and J ends lost 0 bases and 1 base respectively, with 15 bases between them. The CDR3 is made up of 17 amino acids. The germline CDR1 and CDR2 sequences are MNHEY and SMNVEV (reference sequence). The CDR3 is CASSLSKTPGAQETQYF. The CDR3 region has the DNA TGTGCCAGCAGTTTATCGAAAACCCCAGGGGCCCAAGAGACCCAGTACTTC.

As for this clone: This sample includes further DNA sequences coding for the same CDR3. The J gene is TRBJ1-1, the V gene TRBV7-9; D unresolved. V lost 1 base and J 0 bases, leaving 6 bases between the germline ends. The CDR3 is 14 residues long. Germline-derived CDR1 and CDR2 are SEHNR and FQNEAQ (reference sequence). The CDR3 loop reads CASSLGQVNTEAFF. CDR3 DNA sequence: TGTGCCAGCAGCTTAGGTCAGGTGAACACTGAAGCTTTCTTT. Supplemented by reference TRBV7-9 and TRBJ1-1, the full variable domain reads DTGVSQNPRHKITKRGQNVTFRCDPISEHNRLYWYRQTLGQGPEFLTYFQNEAQLEKSRLLSDRFSAERPKGSFSTLEIQRTEQGDSAMYLCASSLGQVNTEAFFGQGTRLTVV.

The chain couples TRBV3-1 (or the pseudogene TRBV3-2) to TRBJ2-1; 10 bases map to TRBD2. CDR1 LGHDT and CDR2 YNNKEL come from the germline V gene (reference sequence). J was trimmed by 8 bases and V by 0 bases; bases with no gene match: 10. The CDR3 is made up of 17 amino acids. CDR3 loop: CASSQDGSGGAADEQFF. CDR3 nucleotides: TGTGCCAGCAGCCAAGATGGGAGCGGGGGGGCTGCCGATGAGCAGTTCTTC.

The rearrangement links TRBV7-3 to TRBJ2-3; D not certain. The CDR3 totals 13 residues. From germline, CDR1 is SGHTA and CDR2 FQGTGA. Trimming pared 4 bases from V and 3 bases from J, leaving 8 bases between. CDR3 residues: CASSSPGTDTQYF. CDR3 bases: TGTGCCAGCAGCTCCCCAGGTACAGATACGCAGTATTTT.

The chain uses TRBV28 and TRBJ1-2; TRBD1 aligns across 12 bases. Losses at the gene ends were 5 bases for V and 6 bases for J; bases not matched to a gene: 10. This CDR3 has 16 amino acids. Germline lookup yields CDR1 MDHEN and CDR2 SYDVKM. CDR3 loop: CASSPPGQGAINGYTF. CDR3 DNA sequence: TGTGCCAGCAGTCCACCGGGACAGGGGGCGATTAATGGCTACACCTTC.

The chain links TRBV11-1 to TRBJ2-1; the match to TRBD1 covers 7 bases. The CDR3 sequence is 14 residues long. Germline V gene sequence: CDR1 SGHAT, CDR2 FQDESV (reference sequence). Unmatched junction bases numbered 9, after V lost 4 bases and J lost 9 bases. The CDR3 here is CASSSQTGISEQFF. The CDR3 DNA reads TGTGCCAGCAGCTCCCAGACAGGGATCAGTGAGCAGTTCTTC.

The rearrangement links TRBV5-4 to TRBJ2-1; tentatively, D is TRBD1 (6 bases). V lost 0 bases to trimming and J lost 3 bases, with 10 bases between them. Germline V gives CDR1 SGHNT, CDR2 YYREEE (reference sequence). The CDR3 covers 15 residues. CDR3 in DNA: TGTGCCAGCAGCTTGGGACAGGCTAGCTACAATGAGCAGTTCTTC. This encodes CASSLGQASYNEQFF.

V gene TRBV4-2 combines with J gene TRBJ1-2, with 7 bases aligning to TRBD1. Germline assignment: CDR1 LGHNA and CDR2 YNFKEQ. The CDR3 runs 17 residues. V trimming: 2 bases; J trimming: 3 bases; junction bases outside the gene matches: 12. CDR3 coding DNA: TGTGCCAGCAGCCAAAAAGGGGGCCAGACTTCGTACTATGGCTACACCTTC. This gives the protein CASSQKGGQTSYYGYTF.

This chain connects TRBV7-8 to TRBJ2-2; D unresolved. The germline gives CDR1 SGHVS, CDR2 FQNEAQ. The CDR3 is 14 residues long. The V end was cut by 2 bases, the J end by 6 bases, with 10 bases between. The CDR3 spells CASSLRLDPGELFF. The CDR3, as DNA: TGTGCCAGCAGCTTACGGCTAGATCCCGGGGAGCTGTTTTTT.

The CDR3 DNA follows: TGTGCCAGCAGGGTGGGACAGTACACAGATACGCAGTATTTT. Translated, it gives CASRVGQYTDTQYF. The rearrangement joins TRBV6-5 to TRBJ2-3; 7 nucleotides line up with TRBD1. The CDR3 consists of 14 residues. Germline V lookup: CDR1 MNHEY, CDR2 SVGAGI. V lost 6 bases, J lost 2 bases, and 5 bases stayed unmatched.

This clone appeared a few times. The rearrangement uses TRBV11-2 and TRBJ2-5; TRBD2 matches at 8 bases. The CDR3 spans 16 residues. The J segment lost 4 bases and the V segment lost 1 base, leaving 8 bases of the junction unmatched. Germline lookup yields CDR1 SGHAT and CDR2 FQNNGV. The CDR3, as DNA: TGTGCCAGCAGCTTAGCGCCTAGCGGGCCTTCAGAGACCCAGTACTTC. This translates into CASSLAPSGPSETQYF.

This clone turned up a few times. This rearrangement joins TRBV3-1 (or the pseudogene TRBV3-2) to TRBJ1-3; unclear D gene. The CDR3 runs to 16 residues. V was shortened by 1 base and J by 2 bases, with 12 bases between the two germline ends. CDR1 is LGHDT and CDR2 is YNNKEL in the germline V gene (reference sequence). The CDR3 protein is CASSQVREVTGNTIYF. The CDR3 DNA follows: TGTGCCAGCAGCCAAGTTCGAGAGGTAACTGGAAACACCATATATTTT.

This chain uses TRBV12-3 or TRBV12-4 with TRBJ2-2; TRBD1 might be the D (5 bases). The length of the CDR3 is 12 residues. V was trimmed by 1 base and J by 8 bases, leaving 5 bases between them. The CDR3 reads CASSLEGGELFF. CDR3 in DNA: TGTGCCAGCAGTTTAGAGGGGGGGGAGCTGTTTTTT.

This clone was picked up one time. The J gene is TRBJ1-2, the V gene TRBV19, with TRBD1 matching over 8 bases. Germline CDR1 reads LNHDA; CDR2 reads SQIVND (reference sequence). The CDR3 length is 15 residues. Trimming removed 3 bases from V and 8 bases from J; junction bases left unmatched: 11. CDR3 sequence: CASSIPVTGVWGYTF. The CDR3 DNA follows: TGTGCCAGTAGTATCCCCGTGACAGGGGTCTGGGGCTACACCTTC.

This chain joins TRBV18 and TRBJ2-1; tentative D call: TRBD2 (6 bases). Germline V gene sequence: CDR1 KGHSH, CDR2 LQKENI. This CDR3 region has 15 residues. Between the trimmed V and J ends, which lost 4 bases and 0 bases, there was a span of 10 bases. Here the CDR3 reads CASSRGVSSYNEQFF. CDR3 coding DNA: TGTGCCAGCTCACGCGGGGTGAGCTCCTACAATGAGCAGTTCTTC.

The CDR3 is CASAAALNTGELFF. Here the CDR3 DNA reads TGTGCCAGCGCTGCGGCCCTCAACACCGGGGAGCTGTTTTTT. The V and J genes are TRBV28 and TRBJ2-2; D remains unclear. The germline CDR1 and CDR2 sequences are MDHEN and SYDVKM. CDR3 length: 14 residues. Trimming left V 8 bases short and J 2 bases short, with 12 bases between. The full variable domain, its missing parts supplied by reference TRBV28 and TRBJ2-2, is DVKVTQSSRYLVKRTGEKVFLECVQDMDHENMFWYRQDPGLGLRLIYFSYDVKMKEKGDIPEGYSVSREKKERFSLILESASTNQTSMYLCASAAALNTGELFFGEGSRLTVL.

This chain connects TRBV10-3 to TRBJ1-4, with D tentatively TRBD1 (6 bases). Trimming shortened V by 3 bases and J by 6 bases, and 17 bases separated the two germline ends. The CDR3 is made up of 16 amino acids. Germline CDR1 ENHRY, CDR2 SYGVKD. DNA for the CDR3: TGTGCCATCAGTGAAGGATCAGGGGTTCGGGATGAAAAACTGTTTTTT. It codes for CAISEGSGVRDEKLFF.

The genes are TRBV29-1 and TRBJ2-2; the match to TRBD2 covers 7 bases. The CDR3 is made up of 14 amino acids. J was trimmed by 4 bases and V by 4 bases; bases with no gene match: 6. Per the germline V gene, CDR1 is SQVTM and CDR2 is ANQGSEA. The CDR3 DNA is TGCAGCGTTGGTGGTGTAGCGGGCACCGGGGAGCTGTTTTTT. Amino acid sequence: CSVGGVAGTGELFF.

V and J are TRBV21-1 and TRBJ2-1; the table's D call TRBD2 went unverified against the DNA. TRBV21-1 is noted as a pseudogene. CDR3 size: 19 residues. The CDR3, as DNA: TGTGCCAGCAGGAATAACGGGACTAGCGGGGGGCCGGGGTACAATGAGCAGTTCTTC. It encodes CASRNNGTSGGPGYNEQFF.

This clone was recorded a few times. The V call is TRBV7-2, the J call TRBJ1-4; a weak D match, TRBD1 (5 bases). V was shortened by 1 base and J by 8 bases, with 11 bases between the two germline ends. The CDR3 consists of 14 residues. CDR1 is SGHTA and CDR2 is FQGNSA in the germline V gene. The CDR3 reads CASSLVWGREKLFF. Written as DNA, the CDR3 is TGTGCCAGCAGCTTAGTATGGGGCCGAGAAAAACTGTTTTTT. The complete variable domain, with remaining parts taken from reference TRBV7-2 and TRBJ1-4, reads GAGVSQSPSNKVTEKGKDVELRCDPISGHTALYWYRQSLGQGLEFLIYFQGNSAPDKSGLPSDRFSAERTGGSVSTLTIQRTQQEDSAVYLCASSLVWGREKLFFGSGTQLSVL.

DNA of the CDR3: TGTGCCAGCAGTCACCGGAAGCGACAGGGGCTTTATCAGCCCCAGCATTTT. Protein sequence: CASSHRKRQGLYQPQHF. J is TRBJ1-5 and V is TRBV27, with 8 bases matching TRBD1. Trimming took 5 bases from V and 5 from J; bases not matched to a gene: 14. In germline, CDR1 is MNHEY, CDR2 SMNVEV (reference sequence). The CDR3 runs to 17 residues.

For the CDR3, the DNA is TGTGCCACCAGTGATTTGAGACAACCCTACGAGCAGTACTTC. As protein: CATSDLRQPYEQYF. The rearrangement joins TRBV24-1 to TRBJ2-7, with D unclear. Germline V CDR1 and CDR2: KGHDR, SFDVKD. This CDR3 region has 14 residues. V gave up 0 bases and J gave up 2 bases, with 7 bases separating them.